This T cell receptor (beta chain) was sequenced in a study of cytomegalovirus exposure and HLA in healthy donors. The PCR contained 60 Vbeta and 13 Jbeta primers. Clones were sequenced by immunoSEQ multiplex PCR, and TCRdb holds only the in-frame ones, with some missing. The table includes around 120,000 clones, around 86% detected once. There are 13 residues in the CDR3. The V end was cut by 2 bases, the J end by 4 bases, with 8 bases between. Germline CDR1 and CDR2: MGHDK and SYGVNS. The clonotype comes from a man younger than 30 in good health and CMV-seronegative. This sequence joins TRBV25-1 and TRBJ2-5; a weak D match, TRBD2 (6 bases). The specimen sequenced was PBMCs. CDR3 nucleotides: TGTGCCAGCAGTGAACAGGGAGGAGAGACCCAGTACTTC. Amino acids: CASSEQGGETQYF.